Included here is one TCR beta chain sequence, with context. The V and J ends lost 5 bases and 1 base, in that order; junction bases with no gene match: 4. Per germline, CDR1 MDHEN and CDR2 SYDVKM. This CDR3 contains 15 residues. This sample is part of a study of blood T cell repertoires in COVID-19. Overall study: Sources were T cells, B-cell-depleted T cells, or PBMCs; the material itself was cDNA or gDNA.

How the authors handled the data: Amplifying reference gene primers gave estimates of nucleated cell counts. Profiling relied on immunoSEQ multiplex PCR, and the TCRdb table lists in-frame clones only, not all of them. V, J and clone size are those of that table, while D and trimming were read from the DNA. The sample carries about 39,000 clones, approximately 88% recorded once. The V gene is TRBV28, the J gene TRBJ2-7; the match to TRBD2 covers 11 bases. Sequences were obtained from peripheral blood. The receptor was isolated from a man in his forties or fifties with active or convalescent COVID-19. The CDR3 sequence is CASSATSGGSYEQYF. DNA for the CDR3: TGTGCCAGCAGTGCCACTAGCGGGGGATCCTACGAGCAGTACTTC.